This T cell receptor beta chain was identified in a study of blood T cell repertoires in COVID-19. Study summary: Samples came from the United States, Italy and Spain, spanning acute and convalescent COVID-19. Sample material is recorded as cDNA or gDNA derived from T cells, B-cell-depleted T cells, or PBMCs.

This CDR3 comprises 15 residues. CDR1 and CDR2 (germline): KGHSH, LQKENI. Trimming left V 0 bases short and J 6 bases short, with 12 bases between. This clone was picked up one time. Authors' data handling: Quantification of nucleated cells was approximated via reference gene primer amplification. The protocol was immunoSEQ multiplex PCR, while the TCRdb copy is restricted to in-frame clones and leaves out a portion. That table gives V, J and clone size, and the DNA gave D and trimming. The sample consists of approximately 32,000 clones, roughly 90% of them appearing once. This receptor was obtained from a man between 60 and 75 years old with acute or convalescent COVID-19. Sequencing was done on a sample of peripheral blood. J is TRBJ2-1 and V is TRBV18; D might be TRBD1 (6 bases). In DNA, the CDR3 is TGTGCCAGCTCACCACCGCACAGGGTGAGCAATGAGCAGTTCTTC. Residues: CASSPPHRVSNEQFF.